The rows below give T cell receptor beta chains drawn from one sample of a study of human T cells and chemical hapten exposure. TCRdb reanalysed the RACE reads using MiXCR and keeps one entry per CDR3 protein. The repertoire has tens of thousands of distinct CDR3 sequences, approximately 11% of them found once; the top ten carry about 2%. Sequencing was performed on whole blood, taken in connection with sensitization to the hapten diphenylcyclopropenone (DPC). The source is a woman aged 40 to 50 with alopecia areata. Some clones in this sample may be carry-over from other donors' samples. The CDR3 runs from the conserved cysteine through the conserved F or W. The D gene is left open where the match is weak. Not every row has a clone size; where given, it reads once, few, many or a size class.

many	.	TRBV20-1	TRBJ1-1	CSARWGTEAFF	TGCAGTGCTAGATGGGGTACTGAAGCTTTCTTT
many	.	TRBV6-1	TRBJ2-3	CASSENRITSTDTQYF	TGTGCCAGCAGTGAAAATCGGATCACTAGCACAGATACGCAGTATTTT
many	.	TRBV5-1	TRBJ1-1	CASSPLGSGNTEAFF	TGCGCCAGCAGCCCACTTGGTAGTGGGAACACTGAAGCTTTCTTT
few	TRBD1	TRBV4-1	TRBJ2-7	CASSQAPGTGPYEQYF	TGCGCCAGCAGCCAAGCACCCGGGACAGGCCCCTACGAGCAGTACTTC
.	.	TRBV30	TRBJ2-7	CAWSSRGSYEQYF	TGTGCCTGGAGTAGCCGGGGGAGCTACGAGCAGTACTTC
.	.	TRBV3-1	TRBJ1-1	CASSQPRENTEAFF	TGTGCCAGCAGCCAACCCAGGGAAAACACTGAAGCTTTCTTT
.	TRBD2	TRBV29-1	TRBJ2-3	CSLMAGGRATDTQYF	TGCAGCTTAATGGCGGGCGGGAGGGCCACAGATACGCAGTATTTT
many	.	TRBV4-2	TRBJ2-5	CASSQGEGAETQYF	TGTGCCAGCAGCCAAGGAGAAGGGGCCGAGACCCAGTACTTC
.	TRBD2	TRBV7-9	TRBJ2-7	CASSDIVKGGYYEQYF	TGTGCCAGCAGCGACATTGTAAAGGGAGGGTACTACGAGCAGTACTTC
few	.	TRBV24-1	TRBJ1-2	CATSDPSPNTIYGYTF	TGTGCCACCAGTGATCCCTCACCCAATACGATTTATGGCTACACCTTC
many	TRBD2	TRBV2	TRBJ2-2	CARPRLAGNTGELFF	TGTGCCAGGCCAAGACTAGCGGGGAACACCGGGGAGCTGTTTTTT
few	.	TRBV11-2	TRBJ2-3	CASSLERRADTQYF	TGTGCCAGCAGCTTAGAACGGCGGGCAGATACGCAGTATTTT
few	TRBD2	TRBV14	TRBJ2-2	CASSRERGADGELFF	TGTGCCAGCAGCCGCGAGCGGGGGGCAGACGGGGAGCTGTTTTTT
once	TRBD2	TRBV4-1	TRBJ2-4	CASSQGLAGPRDIQYF	TGCGCCAGCAGCCAAGGTCTAGCGGGACCCAGGGACATTCAGTACTTC
many	.	TRBV29-1	TRBJ1-2	CSVEDPQFLNYGYTF	TGCAGCGTTGAAGATCCGCAGTTCCTTAACTATGGCTACACCTTC
many	.	TRBV7-6	TRBJ1-1	CASSLGVRGTEAFF	TGTGCCAGCAGCTTAGGCGTCAGGGGCACTGAAGCTTTCTTT
many	.	TRBV7-2	TRBJ2-7	CASSLRITGNYEQYF	TGTGCCAGCAGCTTGAGGATAACCGGAAACTACGAGCAGTACTTC
many	.	TRBV20-1	TRBJ1-4	CSARTANEKLFF	TGCAGTGCGCGGACGGCTAATGAAAAACTGTTTTTT
.	.	TRBV7-2	TRBJ2-3	CASSWGSDTQYF	TGTGCCAGCAGCTGGGGGTCAGATACGCAGTATTTT
.	TRBD1	TRBV28	TRBJ1-5	CASRGQGGSNQPQHF	TGTGCCAGCAGGGGACAGGGAGGGAGCAATCAGCCCCAGCATTTT
.	TRBD2	TRBV7-9	TRBJ2-7	CASSLVPGGPGEQYF	TGTGCCAGCAGCTTAGTCCCGGGAGGGCCGGGTGAGCAGTACTTC
few	.	TRBV29-1	TRBJ2-5	CSVVERRGQETQYF	TGCAGCGTCGTTGAAAGAAGGGGGCAAGAGACCCAGTACTTC
few	.	TRBV11-2	TRBJ1-4	CASSLGGQGEKLFF	TGTGCCAGCAGCTTAGGCGGGCAGGGTGAAAAACTGTTTTTT
few	TRBD2	TRBV4-2	TRBJ2-3	CASSSLTSGRTDTQYF	TGTGCCAGCAGCTCCTTGACTAGCGGCCGCACAGATACGCAGTATTTT
.	.	TRBV5-1	TRBJ2-3	CASSASVGGTDTQYF	TGCGCCAGCAGCGCGAGTGTTGGGGGAACAGATACGCAGTATTTT
many	TRBD1	TRBV6-5	TRBJ2-1	CASSYGTASYNEQFF	TGTGCCAGCAGTTACGGGACAGCCTCCTACAATGAGCAGTTCTTC
many	TRBD2	TRBV4-1	TRBJ2-5	CASSQGGGLAGGLYF	TGCGCCAGCAGCCAAGGAGGGGGACTAGCGGGAGGTTTGTACTTC
.	.	TRBV28	TRBJ1-3	CASTGGDRSGYTIYF	TGTGCCAGCACGGGGGGCGATCGCTCTGGATACACCATATATTTT
many	.	TRBV7-2	TRBJ1-2	CASSLVSQGDYGYTF	TGTGCCAGCAGCTTAGTCTCCCAGGGCGACTATGGCTACACCTTC
many	.	TRBV4-3	TRBJ1-2	CASSQDLQAANYGYTF	TGCGCCAGCAGCCAAGATTTACAGGCTGCTAACTATGGCTACACCTTC
many	.	TRBV9	TRBJ2-1	CASTGGSSYNEQFF	TGTGCCAGCACTGGGGGGAGCTCCTACAATGAGCAGTTCTTC